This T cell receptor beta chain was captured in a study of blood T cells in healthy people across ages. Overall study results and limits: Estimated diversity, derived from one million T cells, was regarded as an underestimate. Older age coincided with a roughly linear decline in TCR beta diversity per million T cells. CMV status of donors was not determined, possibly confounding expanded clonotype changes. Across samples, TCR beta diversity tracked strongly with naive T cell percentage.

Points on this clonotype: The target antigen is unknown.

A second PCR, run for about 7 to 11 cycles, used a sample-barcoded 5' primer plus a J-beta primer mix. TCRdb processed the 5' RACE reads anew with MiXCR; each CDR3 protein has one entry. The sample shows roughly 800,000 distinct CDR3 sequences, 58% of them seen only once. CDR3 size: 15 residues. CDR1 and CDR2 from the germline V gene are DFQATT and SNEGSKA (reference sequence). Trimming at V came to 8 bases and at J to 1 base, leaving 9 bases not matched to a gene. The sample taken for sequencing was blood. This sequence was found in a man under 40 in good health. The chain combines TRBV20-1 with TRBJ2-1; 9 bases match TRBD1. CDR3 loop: CSTPTGQGSYNEQFF. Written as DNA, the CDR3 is TGCAGTACCCCAACTGGACAGGGGTCCTACAATGAGCAGTTCTTC.